This T cell receptor (beta chain) was retrieved from a study of blood T cells in healthy people across ages (dated by TCRdb to about 2015). About the full investigation: In model experiments, template switching captured about one uniquely barcoded TCR beta cDNA molecule for every two T cells. To track age-related changes in TCR beta repertoire diversity, the study relied on deep sequencing normalized with unique cDNA molecular identifiers. Donors of different ages were randomly distributed across sequencing lanes to avoid experimental bias. Using the same blood draw, the study looked at two additional independent replicas of 1 million unique cDNA reads for two donors, one aged 18 to 30 and the other aged 80 or older. The donors were split into four age groups: young (average 16 years), middle-aged (roughly 39), aged (approximately 59) and long-lived (more than 80).

Points the paper makes about the study in general: The CMV infection status of donors was not known, potentially confounding age-related changes in expanded clonotypes. Estimates of total diversity based on one million sequenced T cells were considered lower bounds and underestimates. Conclusive comparison of naive and antigen-experienced compartments was prevented by the profiling of bulk unsorted PBMCs. There was a strong correlation between observed TCR beta diversity and the percentage of naive T cells measured by flow cytometry. The long-lived group showed more naive CD4+ T cells, fewer expanded clones and increased TCR diversity than the aged group, suggesting age selection. As age increased, observed TCR beta diversity per million T cells dropped in a roughly linear way, and a significant reduction was already evident by age around 41.

The library came from 5' RACE. The sequencer was an Illumina HiSeq 2500. A second PCR of about 6 to 12 cycles was performed with a sample-barcoded 5' primer and a J-beta primer mix. Each TCR beta cDNA molecule received a unique molecular identifier from a template-switch 5' adaptor carrying 12 random nucleotides. Each sample yielded at least 2.5 million CDR3-containing paired-end reads. First-strand cDNA synthesis was performed from all RNA using the Mint cDNA synthesis kit, with priming by a TRBC-specific oligonucleotide. After uracil-DNA glycosylase treatment, a first 18-cycle PCR used universal primers M1SS and BC2_uni_R on all cDNA. Concerning the study's data processing: Each sample was normalized by randomly selecting 1 million high-quality reads, each carrying a distinct molecular identifier. Reads with shared molecular identifiers were discarded instead of being binned into consensus sequences. MiTCR, with a Q25 quality threshold and the strictest error-elimination algorithm, was used for CDR3 identification, clonotype clustering and error correction. A nonparametric unseen species model with Euler transformation was used to estimate a lower bound on total TCR beta diversity. TCRdb handled the public reads itself, with Q25 trimming in fastp and clone calling in MiXCR, and kept productive beta chains. Here each entry gathers all rows of one CDR3 protein and keeps the most common genes and DNA. TCRdb's processing, not the authors', yielded these V and J calls. Recorded for this sample are some 1.4 million distinct CDR3 sequences; around 39% of them occurred a single time. The ten largest make up 7.9% of the sample.

The CDR3 runs 13 residues from the cysteine to the phenylalanine. Of the read, only the CDR3 DNA is kept; its 39 bases are in frame from base 1. Sequences SEHNR (CDR1) and FQNEAQ (CDR2) are obtained from the germline V gene (reference sequence). Trimming takes 3 bases from V and 5 bases from J, and the germline ends sit 10 bases apart. Note on this clonotype: There is no known antigen for this receptor. Per-nucleotide qualities are absent, and no much larger clonotype sits a single base away.

Systemically healthy Caucasian individuals from Russia, about 38 in total and aged about 6 to 90 years, were included as donors. Each donor gave about 9.7 milliliters of peripheral blood, drawn into EDTA-treated Vacutainer tubes. Ficoll-Paque density-gradient centrifugation was used to isolate PBMCs, with at least 7 million per sample. Trizol reagent was used to extract total RNA from the PBMCs, yielding at least 5 micrograms per sample. For every donor, an aliquot of PBMCs went through flow cytometry to measure the percentages of naive CD45RAhigh/CD27high T cells. The clonotype comes from a woman in her late teens or twenties in good health. The sequencing sample was made of blood. Here the chain combines TRBV7-9 and TRBJ2-5; the D segment may tentatively be TRBD1 or TRBD2, each giving 6 matched bases. The DNA sequence is given as TGTGCCAGCAGCTTTCAGGGGAGGGAGACCCAGTACTTC. It encodes CASSFQGRETQYF.